Below are 5 T cell receptor beta chains sequenced from a single sample in a study of T cell clonotyping in hematopoietic cell transplantation (dated by TCRdb to about 2021). The library was generated by the immunoSEQ multiplex PCR assay. Held by TCRdb, this immuneACCESS table contains in-frame sequences only and omits some clones. Under half of the omission traces to an unresolved V gene where checked; the cause of the rest is unknown. This sample lists fewer than 30,000 clones; roughly 95% were detected once. In total, the top ten clones hold roughly 1.4% of the sample. Sequencing input: peripheral blood mononuclear cells. All receptors come from a man aged 50 to 59 in good health. Some clones in this sample may be carry-over from other donors' samples.

This chain links TRBV6-1 with TRBJ1-5; D is perhaps TRBD1 (6 bases). Germline V gene lookup returns CDR1 MNHNS and CDR2 SASEGT. The CDR3 loop spans 14 amino acids. The germline V and J ends were trimmed by 7 bases and 2 bases, with 12 bases remaining between them. CDR3 region: CASILTGGNQPQHF. DNA of the CDR3: TGTGCCAGCATTTTGACAGGTGGCAATCAGCCCCAGCATTTT.

This chain connects TRBV6-5 to TRBJ2-1, with D possibly being TRBD1 or TRBD2 (5 bases each). Trimming removed 0 bases at V and 9 bases at J, with 9 bases between. The germline CDR1 and CDR2 sequences are MNHEY and SVGAGI. The CDR3 sequence is 13 residues long. DNA for the CDR3: TGTGCCAGCAGTTACTCATCCGGGACTGAGCAGTTCTTC. This codes for CASSYSSGTEQFF.

This chain joins TRBV5-1 and TRBJ1-2; D is unclear. Trimming cost V 4 bases and J 4 bases, with 8 bases left between them. The CDR3 is 12 amino acids. The V gene's germline CDR1 is SGHRS and CDR2 YFSETQ. CDR3 nucleotide sequence: TGCGCCAGCAGCGATGGCAGCTATGGCTACACCTTC. It translates to CASSDGSYGYTF.

The chain links TRBV6-5 to TRBJ2-1, with 9 bases fitting TRBD1. V lost 7 bases and J lost 3; bases outside the gene matches: 4. Germline values: CDR1 MNHEY, CDR2 SVGAGI. The CDR3 totals 14 residues. The CDR3 reads CASTPGQGYNEQFF. The CDR3 DNA reads TGTGCCAGCACTCCGGGACAGGGCTACAATGAGCAGTTCTTC.

The V gene is TRBV2, the J gene TRBJ1-5; TRBD1 agrees at 9 bases. The CDR3 loop spans 15 amino acids. The trim removed 7 bases at V and 1 base at J, leaving 5 bases unmatched. CDR1 is SNHLY and CDR2 is FYNNEI in the germline V gene. The chain's CDR3 is CASIPGTGSNQPQHF. CDR3 coding DNA: TGTGCCAGCATTCCCGGGACAGGGAGCAATCAGCCCCAGCATTTT.